This TCR beta chain stems from a study of Ad26.COV2.S vaccination and SARS-CoV-2 variants. Treatment here: some 19 received Ad26.COV2.S at low or high dose, single or two shots; roughly 5 received placebo; per-sample allocation not given. Each sample was drawn 63 days after the first injection (of vaccine or placebo). The repertoire was sequenced with immunoSEQ multiplex PCR; TCRdb's copy has only in-frame clones and lacks some. The sample lists 300,000 to 350,000 clones; roughly 88% were seen once. V shed 3 bases and J shed 0 bases, with 11 bases lying between them. The germline V gene has CDR1 LNHDA and CDR2 SQIVND (reference sequence). There are 15 residues in the CDR3. This clone was counted a few times.

The chain has TRBV19 and TRBJ1-1; a possible D gene is TRBD1 (6 bases). The receptor comes from a person between 18 and 65 years old who received the Ad26.COV2.S COVID-19 vaccine or a placebo. The sample here was peripheral blood, taken in a trial of Ad26.COV2.S vaccine versus placebo. This CDR3 is CASSISAGVNTEAFF. CDR3 DNA sequence: TGTGCCAGTAGTATCTCGGCAGGGGTGAACACTGAAGCTTTCTTT.